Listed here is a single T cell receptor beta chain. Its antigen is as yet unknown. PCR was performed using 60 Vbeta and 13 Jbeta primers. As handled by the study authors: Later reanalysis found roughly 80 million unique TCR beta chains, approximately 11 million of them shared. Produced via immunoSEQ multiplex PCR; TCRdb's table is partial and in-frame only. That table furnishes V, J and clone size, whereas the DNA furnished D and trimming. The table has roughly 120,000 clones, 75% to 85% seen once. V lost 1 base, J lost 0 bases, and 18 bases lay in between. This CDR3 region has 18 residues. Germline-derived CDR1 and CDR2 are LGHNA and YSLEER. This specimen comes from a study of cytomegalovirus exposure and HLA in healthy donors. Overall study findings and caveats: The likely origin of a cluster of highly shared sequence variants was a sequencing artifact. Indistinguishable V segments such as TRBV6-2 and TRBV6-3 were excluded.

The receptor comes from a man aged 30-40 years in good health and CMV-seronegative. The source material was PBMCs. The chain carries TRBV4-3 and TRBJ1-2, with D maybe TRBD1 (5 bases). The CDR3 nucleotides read TGCGCCAGCAGCCAAGCCGGGAGATTGGGGCCAGCTAACTATGGCTACACCTTC. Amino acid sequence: CASSQAGRLGPANYGYTF.